This TCR beta chain was identified during a study of T cells in Graves' hyperthyroidism and ophthalmopathy. Only a few counts were recorded for this clonotype. From RNA transcripts, TCR beta CDR3 regions were amplified. The HTBI set primed first-round TCR CDR3 RT-PCR. TCRdb re-analysed the multiplex PCR reads in MiXCR, keeping a single row per CDR3 protein. The table includes hundreds of thousands of distinct CDR3 sequences, around 15% detected once. Each diagnosis was grounded in clinical symptoms, serum thyroxine and TRAb, thyroid ultrasound, and orbital computed tomography. This CDR3 comprises 13 residues. Germline assignment: CDR1 MNHNS and CDR2 SASEGT. V shed 4 bases and J shed 5 bases, with 11 bases lying between them.

The chain couples TRBV6-1 to TRBJ1-1, with D hard to call. The receptor was derived from a woman between 18 and 30 years old with Graves' hyperthyroidism. Source material: blood. The DNA of the CDR3 is TGTGCCAGCAGTGGGGAGTATTTGACTGAAGCTTTCTTT. Translating it yields CASSGEYLTEAFF.